The following is a T cell receptor (beta chain) sequence with its context. The data originate from a study of CD8+CD57+ T cells in acquired aplastic anemia. The sequenced patients had an expansion of CD8+CD57+ cells seen by flow cytometry. Using genomic DNA as the template, TCR beta VDJ and CDR3 profiling was carried out. TCRdb fed the reads into MiXCR, producing one record per CDR3 protein. The table has 190,000 or so distinct CDR3 sequences, approximately 48% seen once. Germline V gene sequence: CDR1 SGHVS, CDR2 FQNEAQ. V lost 4 bases and J lost 7; bases outside the gene matches: 6. The CDR3 runs to 13 residues.

V usage is TRBV7-8 and J usage is TRBJ2-7, with 8 nucleotides matching TRBD1. Sequenced sample: sorted CD4+, CD8+, or CD8+CD57+ T cells (not recorded which) from PBMCs. The origin of this receptor is a human donor with aplastic anemia. The CDR3 DNA reads TGTGCCAGCAGCTCGCGACAGGGGAGTGAGCAGTACTTC. Translating it yields CASSSRQGSEQYF.